One sample yielded the 28 T cell receptor beta chains listed below, sequenced in a study of radiotherapy plus CTLA-4 blockade in lung cancer. TCRdb's copy holds only in-frame clones and misses some; the assay was immunoSEQ multiplex PCR. There are some 48,000 clones in the sample; approximately 86% occur only once, and less than 20% lies in the top ten. Sequencing was performed on peripheral blood, taken from a patient treated with radiotherapy plus ipilimumab. Receptors originate from a human donor with non-small cell lung cancer that progressed on radiotherapy plus ipilimumab. Some clones in this sample may be carry-over from other donors' samples.

The J gene is TRBJ1-2, the V gene TRBV10-3, with D perhaps matching TRBD1 (5 bases). The CDR3 is 17 amino acids. CDR1 and CDR2 from the germline V gene are ENHRY and SYGVKD. V gave up 1 base and J gave up 1 base, with 16 bases separating them. The CDR3 loop is CAISEFGLAGRNYGYTF. Here the CDR3 DNA reads TGTGCCATCAGTGAGTTCGGTTTGGCAGGGCGTAACTATGGCTACACCTTC.

The CDR3, as DNA: TGCGCCAGCAGCTTAAACGGGTTGGCGGAGACCCAGTACTTC. Translating gives CASSLNGLAETQYF. This chain joins TRBV5-1 and TRBJ2-5; D is unresolved. Per germline, CDR1 SGHRS and CDR2 YFSETQ. This CDR3 comprises 14 residues. V gave up 2 bases and J gave up 5 bases, with 13 bases separating them.

The J gene is TRBJ1-1, the V gene TRBV4-1; D call uncertain. CDR1 is MGHRA and CDR2 is YSYEKL in the germline V gene. The CDR3 length is 16 residues. V was trimmed by 1 base and J by 1 base, leaving 13 bases between them. CDR3 sequence: CASSQVPQDTNTEAFF. For the CDR3, the DNA is TGCGCCAGCAGCCAAGTACCGCAGGATACGAACACTGAAGCTTTCTTT.

The chain is built from TRBV9 and TRBJ1-2, with 9 bases matching TRBD1. Germline-derived CDR1 and CDR2 are SGDLS and YYNGEE. The junction had 13 bases not matched to a gene; V was cut back by 3 bases and J by 4 bases. The CDR3 runs 17 residues. CDR3 region: CASSGYQSQGALYGYTF. CDR3 nucleotide sequence: TGTGCCAGCAGCGGATATCAGTCACAGGGGGCCCTCTATGGCTACACCTTC.

This sequence joins TRBV27 and TRBJ1-2, with D perhaps matching TRBD1 (5 bases). The CDR3 loop spans 18 amino acids. Germline V gives CDR1 MNHEY, CDR2 SMNVEV (reference sequence). Trimming took 1 base from V and 8 from J, leaving 26 bases between them. CDR3 residues: CASSLYPSGRVPSEGYTF. CDR3 DNA: TGTGCCAGCAGTTTATACCCCTCAGGGAGGGTTCCTTCGGAGGGCTACACCTTC.

The chain recombines TRBV27 with TRBJ1-1, with unresolved D. Trimming cost V 0 bases and J 6 bases, with 14 bases left between them. Germline V gene sequence: CDR1 MNHEY, CDR2 SMNVEV (reference sequence). The CDR3 runs to 15 residues. The CDR3 region is CASSLSAGSRAEAFF. For the CDR3, the DNA is TGTGCCAGCAGTTTATCGGCCGGGAGTAGGGCTGAAGCTTTCTTT.

The rearrangement uses TRBV25-1 and TRBJ2-7; no definite D call. The V end was cut by 4 bases, the J end by 3 bases, with 10 bases between. The CDR3 extends over 13 amino acids. From germline, CDR1 is MGHDK and CDR2 SYGVNS. DNA for the CDR3: TGTGCCAGCAGTGTAGTCGGTGGCTACGAGCAGTACTTC. This gives the protein CASSVVGGYEQYF.

A single count supports this clone. The chain employs TRBV18 and TRBJ2-6; TRBD1 matches at 9 bases. The germline V gene has CDR1 KGHSH and CDR2 LQKENI. The CDR3 consists of 18 residues. Trimming at V came to 2 bases and at J to 2 bases, leaving 7 bases not matched to a gene. As DNA, the CDR3 is TGTGCCAGCTCACCATCGGACAGGGGTGTCACTGGGGCCAACGTCCTGACTTTC. Its protein product is CASSPSDRGVTGANVLTF.

This chain connects TRBV5-6 to TRBJ2-2, with no clear D. Trimming removed 0 bases from V and 5 bases from J, with 8 bases in between. Germline CDR1 reads SGHDT; CDR2 reads YYEEEE. This CDR3 is built from 14 residues. The CDR3 sequence is CASSLDFETGELFF. CDR3 DNA sequence: TGTGCCAGCAGCTTGGACTTCGAAACCGGGGAGCTGTTTTTT.

This clone turned up a few times. The gene calls are TRBV19 and TRBJ2-2; a weak D match, TRBD2 (5 bases). V lost 6 bases, J lost 2 bases, and 13 bases lay in between. Germline CDR1 is LNHDA and CDR2 is SQIVND (reference sequence). The CDR3 has 15 residues. The chain's CDR3 is CASRPRGVNTGELFF. CDR3 bases: TGTGCCAGTAGGCCCCGGGGAGTTAACACCGGGGAGCTGTTTTTT.

V gene TRBV21-1 combines with J gene TRBJ2-1; TRBD2, as called in the table, went unchecked against the DNA. TRBV21-1 is a recognized pseudogene. This CDR3 spans 10 amino acids. The CDR3 loop is CASDGLAKFF. The CDR3 DNA sequence: TGTGCCAGCGACGGACTAGCAAAGTTCTTC.

This chain links TRBV6-5 with TRBJ2-3; 11 nucleotides align to TRBD2. The CDR3 has 15 amino acids. Germline values: CDR1 MNHEY, CDR2 SVGAGI. V trimming: 7 bases; J trimming: 0 bases; junction bases outside the gene matches: 3. The CDR3 spells CASNRLAGSTDTQYF. The CDR3 DNA is TGTGCCAGCAACAGACTAGCGGGGAGCACAGATACGCAGTATTTT.

This rearrangement joins TRBV2 to TRBJ1-1, with a tentative D call TRBD1 (6 bases). The germline V and J ends were trimmed by 7 bases and 6 bases, with 15 bases remaining between them. This CDR3 region has 13 residues. Per germline, CDR1 SNHLY and CDR2 FYNNEI. The CDR3 coding sequence is TGTGCCAGCAAGGGCCAGGGGAGCCCTGAAGCTTTCTTT. Translated, it gives CASKGQGSPEAFF.

This clone was picked up one time. The rearrangement links TRBV5-1 to TRBJ2-2; 7 bases are a match to TRBD1. V shed 2 bases, J shed 0 bases, and the junction held 4 bases outside the gene matches. The germline gives CDR1 SGHRS, CDR2 YFSETQ. CDR3 length equals 16 residues. This CDR3 is CASSFEGAPNTGELFF. The DNA for the CDR3 is TGCGCCAGCAGCTTCGAGGGGGCGCCGAACACCGGGGAGCTGTTTTTT.

This chain connects TRBV9 to TRBJ1-3; D ambiguous. The CDR3 runs 16 residues. Germline V lookup: CDR1 SGDLS, CDR2 YYNGEE. V was cut by 0 bases and J by 7 bases, with 17 bases left in between. The CDR3 bases are TGTGCCAGCAGCGTAGATATTCCCGGTTTCGGGAACACCATATATTTT. It encodes CASSVDIPGFGNTIYF.

The chain has TRBV11-3 and TRBJ2-1, with a possible D match to TRBD2 (7 bases). The V and J ends lost 6 bases and 9 bases respectively, with 24 bases between them. Germline V gene lookup returns CDR1 SGHNT and CDR2 YENEEA. This CDR3 comprises 16 residues. The CDR3 region has the DNA TGTGCCAGCAGTTCACAGGGCACCCGAGGCGGGGGTGAGCAGTTCTTC. Protein sequence: CASSSQGTRGGGEQFF.

The chain couples TRBV25-1 to TRBJ2-7; 9 bases are a match to TRBD2. There are 13 residues in the CDR3. J gave up 3 bases and V 5 bases, and 2 bases lay outside the gene matches. Looked up from germline, CDR1 is MGHDK and CDR2 is SYGVNS. CDR3 sequence: CASSLAGSYEQYF. CDR3 in DNA: TGTGCCAGCAGTCTAGCGGGGAGCTACGAGCAGTACTTC.

CDR3 loop: CASSLGQGGFF. For the CDR3, the DNA is TGTGCCAGCAGCTTGGGACAGGGGGGGTTCTTC. The chain employs TRBV5-6 and TRBJ2-1; 9 nucleotides line up with TRBD1. J lost 15 bases, V lost 0 bases, and 1 base had no gene match. CDR1 is SGHDT, CDR2 YYEEEE, per germline. The CDR3 runs 11 residues.

The CDR3 DNA is TGTGCCAGCACTAGGCTAGCGGGGAACGAGCAGTACTTC. Protein sequence: CASTRLAGNEQYF. The chain employs TRBV5-8 and TRBJ2-7, with 9 bases lining up with TRBD2. Germline-derived CDR1 and CDR2 are SGHTS and YDEGEE. The CDR3 spans 13 residues. The trim removed 6 bases at V and 5 bases at J, leaving 6 bases unmatched.

This sequence joins TRBV30 and TRBJ1-2; TRBD1 aligns across 9 bases. V lost 2 bases, J lost 6 bases, and 7 bases stayed unmatched. The CDR3 spans 14 residues. Germline values: CDR1 GTSNPN, CDR2 SVGIG (reference sequence). CDR3 DNA: TGTGCCTGGAGTTTCGGGACAGGGACGGATGGCTACACCTTC. Translated: CAWSFGTGTDGYTF.

CDR3 in amino acids: CASRIRDRGFPGELFF. The DNA of the CDR3 is TGTGCCAGTCGGATACGGGACAGGGGTTTTCCCGGGGAGCTGTTTTTT. This chain joins TRBV28 and TRBJ2-2; 10 nucleotides align to TRBD1. Germline V gene data show CDR1 as MDHEN and CDR2 as SYDVKM. The CDR3 is made up of 16 amino acids. V was clipped by 9 bases and J by 6 bases; unmatched bases: 13.

This sequence joins TRBV4-3 and TRBJ2-7; maybe TRBD1 (6 bases). Trimming shortened V by 5 bases and J by 5 bases, and 16 bases separated the two germline ends. Germline V gene sequence: CDR1 LGHNA, CDR2 YSLEER. The CDR3 contains 14 residues. CDR3 in DNA: TGCGCCAGCAGCTCCGGGACAAGGGACCACGAGCAGTACTTC. Its protein product is CASSSGTRDHEQYF.

The chain recombines TRBV19 with TRBJ2-7; a weak D match, TRBD1 (5 bases). The CDR3 totals 14 residues. Trimming took off 4 bases at V and 1 base at J, with 11 bases between the two ends. Germline CDR1 reads LNHDA; CDR2 reads SQIVND (reference sequence). CDR3 region: CASSTPGPSYEQYF. In DNA, the CDR3 is TGTGCCAGTAGTACCCCAGGGCCATCCTACGAGCAGTACTTC.

As regards this clone: Germline and junction disagree at one end, which may indicate a read error. This chain links TRBV28 with TRBJ2-7, with 13 bases lining up with TRBD2. CDR1 and CDR2 (germline): MDHEN, SYDVKM. This CDR3 spans 13 amino acids. The CDR3 DNA reads as TGTGCCAGCAGACGGACTAGCGGGGGTTCATGGGACTTC. Amino acids: CASRRTSGGSWDF.

The chain joins TRBV29-1 to TRBJ2-1; 10 bases match TRBD2. Germline-derived CDR1 and CDR2 are SQVTM and ANQGSEA. The V and J ends lost 0 bases and 5 bases, in that order; junction bases with no gene match: 7. The CDR3 is made up of 16 amino acids. The CDR3 bases are TGCAGCGTTGAAGACCCTCTAGCGGGAGTGGACAATGAGCAGTTCTTC. Amino acid sequence: CSVEDPLAGVDNEQFF.

The rearrangement uses TRBV19 and TRBJ2-3; 9 nucleotides line up with TRBD2. CDR1 is LNHDA and CDR2 is SQIVND in the germline V gene (reference sequence). The CDR3 contains 15 residues. V dropped 5 bases and J dropped 0; count of bases not matched to a gene: 3. CDR3 sequence: CASSPAGGSTDTQYF. The CDR3, as DNA: TGTGCCAGTAGTCCAGCGGGGGGTAGCACAGATACGCAGTATTTT.

The table lists this clone with a count of one. This sequence joins TRBV6-4 and TRBJ2-7, with 10 bases identical to TRBD2. Germline V CDR1 and CDR2: MRHNA, SNTAGT. This CDR3 comprises 16 residues. V gave up 4 bases and J gave up 0 bases; unmatched junction bases: 6. The CDR3 here is CASSGTSGHLSYEQYF. In DNA form, the CDR3 reads TGTGCCAGCAGTGGGACTAGCGGCCACCTCTCCTACGAGCAGTACTTC.

The chain links TRBV12-5 to TRBJ2-1, with 7 bases matching TRBD2. The V gene end was trimmed by 7 bases and the J gene end by 6 bases; junction bases not matched to a gene: 6. This CDR3 region has 13 residues. Germline V gene sequence: CDR1 LGHNT, CDR2 FRNRAP. The CDR3 DNA reads as TGTGCTAGTGTACGAGCGGGGAGCAATGAGCAGTTCTTC. This encodes CASVRAGSNEQFF. The variable domain in full, with the rest retrieved from reference TRBV12-5 and TRBJ2-1, is DARVTQTPRHKVTEMGQEVTMRCQPILGHNTVFWYRQTMMQGLELLAYFRNRAPLDDSGMPKDRFSAEMPDATLATLKIQPSEPRDSAVYFCASVRAGSNEQFFGPGTRLTVL.